These 15 T cell receptor beta chains were sequenced from one sample in a study of neurological immune-mediated disorders (dated by TCRdb to 2018 to 2020). Library prep was done by 5' RACE. Sequencing took place on an Illumina HiSeq 2500. The raw public data were reprocessed by TCRdb itself: fastp quality trimming at Q25, MiXCR clonotype calling, in-frame beta chains only. Here each entry gathers all rows of one CDR3 protein and keeps the most common genes and DNA. This sample holds under 90,000 distinct CDR3 sequences; around 3.5% were observed only once. The top ten constitute 2.5% to 3% of the sample. The sequencing input was PBMCs. These receptors were collected from a woman aged 45-59 years with multiple sclerosis.

This clonotype was observed at least ten times. V is TRBV20-1 and J is TRBJ2-1, with D tentatively TRBD1 (6 bases). The V and J ends lost 6 bases and 0 bases respectively, with 12 bases between them. CDR1 is DFQATT, CDR2 SNEGSKA, per germline (reference sequence). The CDR3 runs 14 residues. CDR3 loop: CSATGTNSYNEQFF. As DNA, the CDR3 is TGCAGTGCCACCGGGACAAACTCCTACAATGAGCAGTTCTTC.

There are many counts of this clonotype. The CDR3 spells CASSVGGGNTYEQYF. The CDR3 nucleotides read TGTGCCAGCAGCGTAGGTGGAGGGAATACCTACGAGCAGTACTTC. This chain uses TRBV9 with TRBJ2-7; D possibly corresponds to TRBD2 (6 bases). From germline, CDR1 is SGDLS and CDR2 YYNGEE. Trimming shortened V by 0 bases and J by 2 bases, and 12 bases separated the two germline ends. This CDR3 comprises 15 residues.

This clonotype was seen at least ten times. J is TRBJ2-7 and V is TRBV7-9; possibly TRBD2 for D (5 bases). The CDR3 loop spans 12 amino acids. Germline CDR1 and CDR2: SEHNR and FQNEAQ (reference sequence). V was pared by 4 bases and J by 3 bases, with 7 bases between. The CDR3 region has the DNA TGTGCCAGCAGCTGGGCGGGCTACGAGCAGTACTTC. Protein: CASSWAGYEQYF. Combining the CDR3 with reference TRBV7-9 and TRBJ2-7 gives the whole variable domain DTGVSQNPRHKITKRGQNVTFRCDPISEHNRLYWYRQTLGQGPEFLTYFQNEAQLEKSRLLSDRFSAERPKGSFSTLEIQRTEQGDSAMYLCASSWAGYEQYFGPGTRLTVT.

This clonotype appeared many times. This sequence joins TRBV5-1 and TRBJ2-5; tentative D call: TRBD1 (5 bases). Per germline, CDR1 SGHRS and CDR2 YFSETQ. There are 18 residues in the CDR3. Trimming shortened V by 0 bases and J by 1 base, and 19 bases separated the two germline ends. The CDR3 here is CASSLAPRVRYTQETQYF. DNA of the CDR3: TGCGCCAGCAGCTTGGCCCCCAGGGTGAGGTACACCCAAGAGACCCAGTACTTC.

This clonotype was observed many times. The chain combines TRBV4-3 with TRBJ1-4; no firm D call. The V and J ends lost 3 bases and 1 base respectively, with 3 bases between them. Germline V gives CDR1 LGHNA, CDR2 YSLEER. This CDR3 region has 13 residues. The CDR3 loop is CASSHETNEKLFF. Here the CDR3 DNA reads TGCGCCAGCAGCCATGAAACTAATGAAAAACTGTTTTTT.

This clonotype was counted many times. The chain joins TRBV6-2 or TRBV6-3 to TRBJ2-7; tentatively, D is TRBD1 (5 bases). The CDR3 spans 13 residues. Germline assignment: CDR1 MNHEY and CDR2 SVGEGT. Trimming shortened V by 3 bases and J by 3 bases, and 9 bases separated the two germline ends. CDR3 amino acids: CASSYGHNYEQYF. The CDR3 DNA sequence: TGTGCCAGCAGTTATGGACACAACTACGAGCAGTACTTC.

This clonotype has at least ten counts. This chain's CDR3 is CSARPVVATNEKLFF. In nucleotides, the CDR3 is TGCAGTGCCCGCCCGGTAGTTGCAACTAATGAAAAACTGTTTTTT. This sequence joins TRBV20-1 and TRBJ1-4; no clear D gene. Germline loops: CDR1 DFQATT, CDR2 SNEGSKA (reference sequence). V lost 6 bases, J lost 0 bases, and 14 bases lay in between. The CDR3 runs to 15 residues.

The sample holds many counts of this clonotype. The gene calls are TRBV20-1 and TRBJ1-6; TRBD1 matches at 9 bases. V shed 2 bases, J shed 9 bases, and the junction held 11 bases outside the gene matches. The CDR3 contains 16 residues. Per germline, CDR1 DFQATT and CDR2 SNEGSKA (reference sequence). The CDR3 here is CSARSIQGASGSPLHF. Here the CDR3 DNA reads TGCAGTGCTAGATCGATACAGGGGGCTAGCGGTTCACCCCTCCACTTT.

This clonotype was seen more than once but under ten times. A much bigger clone sits one base away, suggesting this may be a read error. The chain employs TRBV2 and TRBJ2-3; no definite D call. The germline gives CDR1 SNHLY, CDR2 FYNNEI. The CDR3 extends over 15 amino acids. Written as DNA, the CDR3 is TGTGCCAGCAGTGCTGGCTCCCCAAGCACAGATACGAAGTATTTT. Translation gives CASSAGSPSTDTKYF.

This clonotype occurred many times. The chain recombines TRBV7-3 with TRBJ1-5, with D maybe TRBD1 (5 bases). The V gene lost 2 bases and the J gene lost 3 bases, with 11 bases spanning the gap. Per the germline V gene, CDR1 is SGHTA and CDR2 is FQGTGA. The CDR3 totals 15 residues. The CDR3 loop is CASSLGGVNNQPQHF. In nucleotides, the CDR3 is TGTGCCAGCAGCTTAGGGGGAGTCAACAATCAGCCCCAGCATTTT.

This clonotype showed up many times. The chain employs TRBV5-8 and TRBJ1-1, with 12 bases aligning to TRBD1. V was pared by 3 bases and J by 5 bases, with 5 bases of the junction left unmatched. The CDR3 contains 15 residues. Germline V gene data show CDR1 as SGHTS and CDR2 as YDEGEE. Here the CDR3 reads CASSWDRGRRTEAFF. In DNA form, the CDR3 reads TGTGCCAGCAGCTGGGACAGGGGGCGGCGGACTGAAGCTTTCTTT.

This clonotype was seen repeatedly, ten times or more. DNA of the CDR3: TGCGCCAGCAGCTTGAGGCAGGGGGCGCCCCGCGAGCAGTACTTC. Its translation is CASSLRQGAPREQYF. The rearrangement links TRBV5-1 to TRBJ2-7; 8 bases match TRBD1. The length of the CDR3 is 15 residues. Germline V gives CDR1 SGHRS, CDR2 YFSETQ. After removal of 1 base from V and 6 bases from J, the junction contained 9 bases not matched to a gene.

This clonotype has a handful of counts. The gene calls are TRBV19 and TRBJ1-2; D call uncertain. Germline V gene sequence: CDR1 LNHDA, CDR2 SQIVND (reference sequence). The CDR3 totals 14 residues. V lost 4 bases and J 2 bases, leaving 11 bases between the germline ends. CDR3 coding DNA: TGTGCCAGTAGTACCGATCACACGAACTATGGCTACACCTTC. Its protein is CASSTDHTNYGYTF. Drawing the rest from reference TRBV19 and TRBJ1-2, the complete variable domain is DGGITQSPKYLFRKEGQNVTLSCEQNLNHDAMYWYRQDPGQGLRLIYYSQIVNDFQKGDIAEGYSVSREKKESFPLTVTSAQKNPTAFYLCASSTDHTNYGYTFGSGTRLTVV.

This clonotype was observed at least ten times. The chain is built from TRBV3-1 and TRBJ1-5, with D possibly matching TRBD1 (5 bases). Trimming cost V 5 bases and J 3 bases, with 11 bases left between them. The V gene's germline CDR1 is LGHDT and CDR2 YNNKEL (reference sequence). The CDR3 runs to 14 residues. CDR3 coding DNA: TGTGCCAGCAGCGGGGGTTCGTTCAATCAGCCCCAGCATTTT. Translation: CASSGGSFNQPQHF.

This clonotype was picked up many times. The rearrangement uses TRBV20-1 and TRBJ2-6; weak D call: TRBD2 (7 bases). This CDR3 has 15 amino acids. Trimming shortened V by 3 bases and J by 8 bases, and 17 bases separated the two germline ends. Germline V CDR1 and CDR2: DFQATT, SNEGSKA (reference sequence). The CDR3 DNA reads TGCAGTGCTAGGACACAGGGACTAATACCCAACGTCCTGACTTTC. This encodes CSARTQGLIPNVLTF.